This entry describes one T cell receptor beta chain. The data were produced by immunoSEQ multiplex PCR, yet TCRdb's version contains in-frame clones alone and is incomplete. This sample has roughly 2,500,000 clones, with approximately 93% found just once. The data are from a study of shared clonotypes between healthy human individuals. V was pared by 7 bases and J by 4 bases, with 11 bases between. CDR3 size: 13 residues. From germline, CDR1 is MNHNY and CDR2 SVGAGI (reference sequence). The sequence came from a man younger than 35 in good health. Some clones in this sample may be carry-over from other donors' samples. The gene calls are TRBV6-6 and TRBJ1-5; the D gene is possibly TRBD1 (6 bases). Source material: naive CD4+ T cells from PBMCs. The subset denotes: CD45RA+ positively selected. The CDR3 loop is CASTKQGNQPQHF. The CDR3 DNA sequence: TGTGCCAGCACTAAACAGGGTAATCAGCCCCAGCATTTT.